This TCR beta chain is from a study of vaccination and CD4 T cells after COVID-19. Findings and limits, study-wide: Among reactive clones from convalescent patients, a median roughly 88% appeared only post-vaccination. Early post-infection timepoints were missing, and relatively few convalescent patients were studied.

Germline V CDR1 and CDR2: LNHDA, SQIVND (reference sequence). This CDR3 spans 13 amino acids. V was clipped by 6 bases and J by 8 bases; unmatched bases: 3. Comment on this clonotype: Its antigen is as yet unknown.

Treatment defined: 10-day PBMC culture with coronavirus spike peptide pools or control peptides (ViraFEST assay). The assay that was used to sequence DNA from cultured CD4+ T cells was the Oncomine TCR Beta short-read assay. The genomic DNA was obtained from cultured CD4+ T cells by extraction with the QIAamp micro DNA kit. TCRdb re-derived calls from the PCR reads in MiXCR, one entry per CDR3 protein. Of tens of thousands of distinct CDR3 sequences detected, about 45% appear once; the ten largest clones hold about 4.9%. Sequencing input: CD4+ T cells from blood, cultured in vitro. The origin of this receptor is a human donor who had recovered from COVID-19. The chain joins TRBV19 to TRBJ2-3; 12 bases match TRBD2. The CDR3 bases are TGTGCCAGTAGACGGACTAGCGGGACTACGCAGTATTTT. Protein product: CASRRTSGTTQYF.